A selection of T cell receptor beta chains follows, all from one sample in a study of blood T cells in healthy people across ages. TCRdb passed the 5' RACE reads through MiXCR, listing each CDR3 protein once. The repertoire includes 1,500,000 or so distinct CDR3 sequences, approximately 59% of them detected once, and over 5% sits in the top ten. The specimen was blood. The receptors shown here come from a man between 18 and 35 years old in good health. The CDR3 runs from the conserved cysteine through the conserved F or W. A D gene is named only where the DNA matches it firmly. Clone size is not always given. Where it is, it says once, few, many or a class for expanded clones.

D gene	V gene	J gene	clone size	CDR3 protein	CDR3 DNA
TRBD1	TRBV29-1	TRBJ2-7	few	CSVEGGDRDSYEQYF	TGCAGCGTTGAAGGGGGGGACAGGGACTCCTACGAGCAGTACTTC
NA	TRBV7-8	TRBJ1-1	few	CASSFGRDPGTEAFF	TGTGCCAGCAGTTTTGGGAGGGATCCCGGGACTGAAGCTTTCTTT
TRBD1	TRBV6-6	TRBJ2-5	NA	CASRQGSQETQYF	TGTGCCAGCAGACAGGGGTCACAAGAGACCCAGTACTTC
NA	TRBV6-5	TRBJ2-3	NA	CASSYLGPPDTQYF	TGTGCCAGCAGTTACTTGGGACCGCCGGATACGCAGTATTTT
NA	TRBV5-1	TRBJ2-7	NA	CASSSDRHRVGYEQYF	TGCGCCAGCAGCTCGGACCGGCACAGGGTTGGTTACGAGCAGTACTTC
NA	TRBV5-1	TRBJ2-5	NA	CASSFWGGRNNEQYF	TGCGCCAGCAGCTTTTGGGGGGGCCGGAACAATGAGCAGTACTTC
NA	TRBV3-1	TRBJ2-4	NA	CASSQEKYRWEQYF	TGTGCCAGCAGCCAAGAAAAGTACCGGTGGGAGCAGTACTTC
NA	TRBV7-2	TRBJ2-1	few	CASSSNRGGNEQFF	TGTGCCAGCAGCTCAAACAGGGGAGGGAATGAGCAGTTCTTC
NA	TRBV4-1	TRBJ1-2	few	CASSQGYPPDYGYTF	TGCGCCAGCAGCCAAGGGTACCCTCCCGACTATGGCTACACCTTC
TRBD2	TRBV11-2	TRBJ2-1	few	CASSLVGGAGNEQFF	TGTGCCAGCAGCTTAGTCGGGGGGGCTGGAAATGAGCAGTTCTTC
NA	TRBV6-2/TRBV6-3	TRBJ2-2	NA	CASKHRSGELFF	TGTGCCAGCAAACATAGATCCGGGGAGCTGTTTTTT
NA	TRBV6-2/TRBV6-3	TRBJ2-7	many	CASSYLLPNSYEQYF	TGTGCCAGCAGTTACCTGCTACCGAACTCCTACGAGCAGTACTTC
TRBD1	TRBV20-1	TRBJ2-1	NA	CSVGFRDRDHGEQFF	TGCAGTGTTGGGTTTCGGGACAGGGATCATGGTGAGCAGTTCTTC
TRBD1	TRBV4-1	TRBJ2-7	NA	CASSHLDRDYEQYF	TGCGCCAGCAGCCATCTCGACAGGGACTACGAGCAGTACTTC
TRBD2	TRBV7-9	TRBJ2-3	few	CASSLEAAGETDTQYF	TGTGCCAGCAGCTTAGAGGCCGCGGGGGAAACAGATACGCAGTATTTT
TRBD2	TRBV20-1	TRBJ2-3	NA	CSARVSSGADTQYF	TGCAGTGCTAGAGTGTCTAGCGGGGCGGATACGCAGTATTTT
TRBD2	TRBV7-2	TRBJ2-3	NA	CAILNSLGTSGYTDTQYF	TGTGCCATCCTGAACAGCTTGGGGACTAGCGGGTACACAGATACGCAGTATTTT
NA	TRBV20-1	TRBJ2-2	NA	CSASTRDSVSGELFF	TGCAGTGCTAGCACACGGGACTCCGTGTCAGGGGAGCTGTTTTTT
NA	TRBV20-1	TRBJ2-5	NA	CSAEVGQQETQYF	TGCAGTGCCGAAGTGGGGCAACAAGAGACCCAGTACTTC
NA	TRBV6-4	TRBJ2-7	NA	CASSAEASREQYF	TGTGCCAGCAGTGCTGAGGCAAGTCGCGAGCAGTACTTC
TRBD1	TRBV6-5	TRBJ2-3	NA	CASSYSRTGITDTQYF	TGTGCCAGCAGTTACTCCAGGACAGGGATCACAGATACGCAGTATTTT
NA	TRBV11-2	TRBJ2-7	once	CASSLVSRPYEQYF	TGTGCCAGCAGCTTAGTTTCGCGACCCTACGAGCAGTACTTC
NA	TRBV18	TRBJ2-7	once	CASSPQAALTYEQYF	TGTGCCAGCTCACCACAAGCGGCATTGACCTACGAGCAGTACTTC
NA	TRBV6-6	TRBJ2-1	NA	CASSYDVNEQFF	TGTGCCAGCAGTTACGACGTGAATGAGCAGTTCTTC
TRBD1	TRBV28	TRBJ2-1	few	CASSLDRGISQFF	TGTGCCAGCAGTTTGGACAGGGGAATATCGCAGTTCTTC
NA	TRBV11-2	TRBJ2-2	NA	CASSPEGGSGAGELFF	TGTGCCAGCAGCCCGGAAGGAGGGTCCGGCGCCGGGGAGCTGTTTTTT
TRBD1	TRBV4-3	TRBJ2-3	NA	CASSQDLGQGWGTDTQYF	TGCGCCAGCAGCCAAGATTTGGGACAGGGGTGGGGCACAGATACGCAGTATTTT
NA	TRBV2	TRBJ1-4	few	CASSERPGEKLFF	TGTGCCAGCAGTGAGAGGCCGGGTGAAAAACTGTTTTTT
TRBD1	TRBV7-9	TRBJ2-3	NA	CASRHIDRDRTDTQYF	TGTGCCAGCAGGCACATCGACAGGGATCGCACAGATACGCAGTATTTT
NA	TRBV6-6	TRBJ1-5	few	CASSYQPQHF	TGTGCCAGCAGTTATCAGCCCCAGCATTTT
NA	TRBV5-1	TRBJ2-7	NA	CASSRQEGGSYEQYF	TGTGCCAGCAGCAGGCAGGAGGGCGGATCTTACGAGCAGTACTTC
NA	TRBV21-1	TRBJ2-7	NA	CASSYSPGQGEQYF	TGTGCCAGCAGCTACTCACCGGGACAGGGCGAGCAGTACTTC
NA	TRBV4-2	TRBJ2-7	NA	CASSQEWAVFSYEQYF	TGTGCCAGCAGCCAGGAGTGGGCCGTCTTCTCCTACGAGCAGTACTTC
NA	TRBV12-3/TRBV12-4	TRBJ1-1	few	CASSRDLGGTEAFF	TGTGCCAGCAGCCGGGACTTAGGGGGCACTGAAGCTTTCTTT
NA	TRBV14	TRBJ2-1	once	CASSQVVSGGGWFF	TGTGCCAGCAGCCAAGTAGTATCCGGAGGTGGCTGGTTCTTC
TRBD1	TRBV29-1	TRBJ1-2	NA	CTTGANYGYTF	TGCACTACAGGGGCGAACTATGGCTACACCTTC
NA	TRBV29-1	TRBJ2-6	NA	CNVPGLGTNVLTF	TGCAACGTCCCCGGTCTGGGGACCAACGTCCTGACTTTC
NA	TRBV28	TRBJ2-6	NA	CAREGRDSHSGANVLTF	TGTGCCAGAGAGGGGCGGGACTCCCACTCTGGGGCCAACGTCCTGACTTTC
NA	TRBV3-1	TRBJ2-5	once	CASSQGWGARETQYF	TGTGCCAGCAGCCAAGGGTGGGGGGCCAGAGAGACCCAGTACTTC
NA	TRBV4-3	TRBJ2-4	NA	CASSLLNQRRESPLGTFQYF	TGCGCCAGCAGCCTACTCAACCAGCGCAGGGAAAGCCCTCTAGGGACATTTCAGTACTTC
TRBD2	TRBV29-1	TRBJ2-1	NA	CSVELAGHYNEQFF	TGCAGCGTTGAATTAGCGGGACACTACAATGAGCAGTTCTTC
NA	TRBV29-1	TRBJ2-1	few	CSVEGDGSSYNEQFF	TGCAGCGTTGAAGGGGACGGGAGTTCCTACAATGAGCAGTTCTTC
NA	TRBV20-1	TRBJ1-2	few	CSALYSTGDLHGGYTF	TGCAGTGCTCTTTACTCTACAGGAGACCTACATGGAGGCTACACCTTC
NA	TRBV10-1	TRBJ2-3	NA	CASSEPGEGDTQYF	TGCGCCAGCAGTGAACCGGGAGAGGGAGATACGCAGTATTTT
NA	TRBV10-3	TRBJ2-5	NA	CAISETQQGWQTQYF	TGTGCCATCAGTGAGACCCAACAGGGTTGGCAGACCCAGTACTTC
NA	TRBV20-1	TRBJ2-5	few	CSAQMEPSFEKTQYF	TGCAGTGCCCAAATGGAACCTAGCTTCGAGAAGACCCAGTACTTC
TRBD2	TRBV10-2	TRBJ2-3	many	CASSRGDAQYF	TGCGCCAGCAGCCGGGGGGATGCGCAGTATTTT
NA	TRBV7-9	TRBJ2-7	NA	CASSSTTGSPYEQYF	TGTGCCAGCAGCTCAACGACAGGAAGTCCCTACGAGCAGTACTTC
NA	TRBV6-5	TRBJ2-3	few	CASSRGLGLDTQYF	TGTGCCAGCAGCCGAGGGCTAGGGCTAGATACGCAGTATTTT